Following are 32 T cell receptor beta chains from one sample sequenced in a study of human versus mouse CDR3 diversity and MHC coevolution. TCRdb's copy holds only in-frame clones and misses some; the assay was immunoSEQ multiplex PCR. The sample consists of tens of thousands of clones, about 93% of them appearing once. Sequencing was carried out using naive CD4+ T cells from blood. As for subset: CD45RO-negative CD62L-positive naive CD4 T cells. These receptors were obtained from a person aged 25 to 75 in good health.

V usage is TRBV7-8 and J usage is TRBJ1-4; 10 positions agree with TRBD1. After removal of 0 bases from V and 8 bases from J, the junction contained 6 bases not matched to a gene. This CDR3 contains 16 residues. Per the germline V gene, CDR1 is SGHVS and CDR2 is FQNEAQ. The CDR3 sequence is CASSLAQDRGTEKLFF. DNA for the CDR3: TGTGCCAGCAGCTTAGCCCAGGACAGGGGGACGGAAAAACTGTTTTTT.

The chain carries TRBV9 and TRBJ1-1; a weak D match, TRBD1 (6 bases). V dropped 0 bases and J dropped 4 bases, with 16 bases sitting between them. Per the germline V gene, CDR1 is SGDLS and CDR2 is YYNGEE. This CDR3 has 16 residues. DNA of the CDR3: TGTGCCAGCAGCGTAGTCGGGGGGCCTCTGGGCACTGAAGCTTTCTTT. Amino acid sequence: CASSVVGGPLGTEAFF.

This clone was counted a few times. The gene calls are TRBV7-2 and TRBJ2-7; maybe TRBD1 (6 bases). The CDR3 consists of 16 residues. V lost 1 base to trimming and J lost 1 base, with 14 bases between them. Germline V CDR1 and CDR2: SGHTA, FQGNSA. The CDR3 loop reads CASSLGRTALSYEQYF. For the CDR3, the DNA is TGTGCCAGCAGCTTAGGGCGGACAGCCTTATCCTACGAGCAGTACTTC.

The CDR3 sequence is CASSLQPRNTGELFF. The CDR3 nucleotides read TGTGCCAGCAGCCTACAGCCCAGGAACACCGGGGAGCTGTTTTTT. This chain joins TRBV9 and TRBJ2-2; D ambiguous. Germline values: CDR1 SGDLS, CDR2 YYNGEE. V was clipped by 4 bases and J by 1 base, with 11 bases between them. The CDR3 runs 15 residues.

The chain couples TRBV5-4 to TRBJ2-3; 9 bases line up with TRBD2. This CDR3 comprises 17 residues. Trimming took 1 base from V and 0 from J; bases not matched to a gene: 6. Germline CDR1 is SGHNT and CDR2 is YYREEE (reference sequence). Here the CDR3 DNA reads TGTGCCAGCAGCTTGTTTCTAGCGGGGCCTAGCACAGATACGCAGTATTTT. Amino acid sequence: CASSLFLAGPSTDTQYF.

The chain combines TRBV11-1 with TRBJ1-2; tentative D call: TRBD1 (6 bases). The CDR3 loop spans 13 amino acids. Germline V gene lookup returns CDR1 SGHAT and CDR2 FQDESV (reference sequence). V lost 5 bases and J lost 3, with 10 bases in between. This chain's CDR3 is CASSPDRDYGYTF. As DNA, the CDR3 is TGTGCCAGCAGCCCGGACAGAGACTATGGCTACACCTTC.

The chain has TRBV5-1 and TRBJ2-7; 12 nucleotides match TRBD2. CDR3 length equals 16 residues. CDR1 and CDR2 (germline): SGHRS, YFSETQ. Trimming removed 4 bases from V and 7 bases from J; junction bases left unmatched: 12. CDR3 sequence: CASSPGLAGVRGEQYF. In DNA, the CDR3 is TGCGCCAGCAGCCCGGGACTAGCGGGCGTACGGGGGGAGCAGTACTTC.

This chain uses TRBV28 with TRBJ2-3; 9 bases fit TRBD2. The germline V gene encodes CDR1 MDHEN and CDR2 SYDVKM. The CDR3 contains 15 residues. With 6 bases clipped from V and 2 bases from J, the junction kept 6 bases outside the gene matches. CDR3 DNA: TGTGCCAGCAGCCCCCCGGGACTAGCCACAGATACGCAGTATTTT. Residues: CASSPPGLATDTQYF.

The CDR3 reads CASSFISSGGFSDTQYF. In DNA form, the CDR3 reads TGTGCCAGCAGCTTCATTTCTAGCGGGGGGTTCTCAGATACGCAGTATTTT. The V call is TRBV11-1, the J call TRBJ2-3; TRBD2 matches at 11 bases. Trimming removed 3 bases from V and 4 bases from J; junction bases left unmatched: 9. CDR1 and CDR2 (germline): SGHAT, FQDESV (reference sequence). The CDR3 covers 17 residues.

This rearrangement joins TRBV6-5 to TRBJ2-1, with D perhaps matching TRBD2 (5 bases). V was cut by 2 bases and J by 9 bases, with 14 bases left in between. Germline lookup yields CDR1 MNHEY and CDR2 SVGAGI. The CDR3 extends over 14 amino acids. CDR3 DNA: TGTGCCAGCAGTTACGACCGGGGTCGGGGTGAGCAGTTCTTC. This codes for CASSYDRGRGEQFF.

The J gene is TRBJ2-1, the V gene TRBV14; 10 bases agree with TRBD1. This CDR3 region has 14 residues. After removal of 5 bases from V and 5 bases from J, the junction contained 3 bases not matched to a gene. Germline CDR1 is SGHDN and CDR2 is FVKESK. The CDR3 nucleotides read TGTGCCAGCAGCTGGGGACAGGGGAACAATGAGCAGTTCTTC. Its protein product is CASSWGQGNNEQFF.

The gene calls are TRBV19 and TRBJ2-7, with 7 bases matching TRBD1. The CDR3 loop spans 13 amino acids. Germline V gives CDR1 LNHDA, CDR2 SQIVND (reference sequence). The V gene end was trimmed by 4 bases and the J gene end by 3 bases; junction bases not matched to a gene: 3. The CDR3 DNA reads as TGTGCCAGTAGTAGGACAGGCCTCTACGAGCAGTACTTC. This gives the protein CASSRTGLYEQYF.

The chain has TRBV11-2 and TRBJ2-3; TRBD2 matches 7 bases. The CDR3 totals 14 residues. Trimming at V came to 6 bases and at J to 2 bases, leaving 5 bases not matched to a gene. The germline V gene has CDR1 SGHAT and CDR2 FQNNGV. The CDR3 is CASRPGGLTDTQYF. The CDR3 DNA reads TGTGCCAGCAGGCCGGGGGGACTCACAGATACGCAGTATTTT.

The rearrangement joins TRBV29-1 to TRBJ2-5, with D unresolved. Germline V gene lookup returns CDR1 SQVTM and CDR2 ANQGSEA. This CDR3 contains 11 residues. Trimming cost V 6 bases and J 3 bases, with 8 bases left between them. The CDR3 is CSVLEEETQYF. In nucleotides, the CDR3 is TGCAGCGTCCTAGAAGAAGAGACCCAGTACTTC.

This sequence joins TRBV5-1 and TRBJ2-7; TRBD2 aligns across 8 bases. The CDR3 runs to 14 residues. J gave up 5 bases and V 2 bases, and 6 bases lay outside the gene matches. Germline assignment: CDR1 SGHRS and CDR2 YFSETQ. This CDR3 is CASSFGLAWNEQYF. As DNA, the CDR3 is TGCGCCAGCAGCTTCGGACTAGCCTGGAACGAGCAGTACTTC.

V is TRBV7-9 and J is TRBJ1-1; 12 bases map to TRBD1. V was pared by 4 bases and J by 4 bases, with 4 bases of the junction left unmatched. Germline V gene data show CDR1 as SEHNR and CDR2 as FQNEAQ (reference sequence). The CDR3 spans 15 residues. The CDR3 DNA is TGTGCCAGCAGCTCCGGGACAGGGGGCTTCACTGAAGCTTTCTTT. Encoded protein: CASSSGTGGFTEAFF.

The V call is TRBV7-3, the J call TRBJ1-1; TRBD1 agrees at 9 bases. This CDR3 contains 15 residues. From germline, CDR1 is SGHTA and CDR2 FQGTGA. The junction had 4 bases not matched to a gene; V was cut back by 4 bases and J by 1 base. CDR3 in DNA: TGTGCCAGCAGCTCCGACAGGGGGAGGAACACTGAAGCTTTCTTT. Protein product: CASSSDRGRNTEAFF.

The chain has TRBV15 and TRBJ2-1; TRBD1 aligns across 7 bases. The CDR3 runs to 16 residues. Germline loops: CDR1 LNHNV, CDR2 YYDKDF (reference sequence). After removal of 1 base from V and 1 base from J, the junction contained 4 bases not matched to a gene. The CDR3 sequence: CATSRGQGRSYNEQFF. The CDR3 DNA reads TGTGCCACCAGCAGAGGACAGGGTCGGTCCTACAATGAGCAGTTCTTC.

The genes are TRBV7-2 and TRBJ1-3, with D maybe TRBD1 (5 bases). V lost 0 bases and J 4 bases, leaving 7 bases between the germline ends. Germline V gives CDR1 SGHTA, CDR2 FQGNSA. This CDR3 is built from 14 residues. The CDR3 is CASSLAGQGNTIYF. The CDR3 bases are TGTGCCAGCAGCTTAGCGGGGCAAGGAAACACCATATATTTT.

This chain joins TRBV18 and TRBJ1-5; 9 nucleotides match TRBD1. Germline V gene data show CDR1 as KGHSH and CDR2 as LQKENI. CDR3 length: 16 amino acids. The ends lost 2 bases at V and 5 bases at J; junction bases unmatched: 7. The CDR3 bases are TGTGCCAGCTCACCATCCGGGGACAGGGCTTATCAGCCCCAGCATTTT. This translates into CASSPSGDRAYQPQHF.

The chain recombines TRBV5-1 with TRBJ1-1; D is possibly TRBD1 (6 bases). The germline CDR1 and CDR2 sequences are SGHRS and YFSETQ. V lost 3 bases, J lost 3 bases, and 9 bases lay in between. This CDR3 contains 13 residues. CDR3 in DNA: TGCGCCAGCAGCTCCGGACAGTACACTGAAGCTTTCTTT. As protein: CASSSGQYTEAFF.

The V gene is TRBV7-3, the J gene TRBJ2-1; 8 bases fit TRBD1. V was clipped by 5 bases and J by 0 bases; unmatched bases: 6. The CDR3 covers 16 residues. Germline CDR1 SGHTA, CDR2 FQGTGA. The CDR3 DNA reads TGTGCCAGCAGCCCCAGGGGGCTACCCTCCTACAATGAGCAGTTCTTC. Its translation: CASSPRGLPSYNEQFF. The full variable domain, with the rest looked up from reference TRBV7-3 and TRBJ2-1, is GAGVSQTPSNKVTEKGKYVELRCDPISGHTALYWYRQSLGQGPEFLIYFQGTGAADDSGLPNDRFFAVRPEGSVSTLKIQRTERGDSAVYLCASSPRGLPSYNEQFFGPGTRLTVL.

V and J are TRBV6-4 and TRBJ1-2; D remains ambiguous. CDR1 is MRHNA, CDR2 SNTAGT, per germline. This CDR3 has 14 amino acids. Trimming pared 4 bases from V and 5 bases from J, leaving 14 bases between. The CDR3 loop is CASSALAGDYGYTF. Written as DNA, the CDR3 is TGTGCCAGCAGTGCCCTCGCCGGGGATTATGGCTACACCTTC.

This chain joins TRBV4-3 and TRBJ2-7, with a tentative D call TRBD2 (6 bases). Looked up from germline, CDR1 is LGHNA and CDR2 is YSLEER. This CDR3 region has 15 residues. The V and J ends lost 0 bases and 3 bases respectively, with 12 bases between them. CDR3 sequence reads: CASSQEEGTFYEQYF. CDR3 bases: TGCGCCAGCAGCCAAGAGGAGGGGACCTTCTACGAGCAGTACTTC.

This clone occurred a few times. V gene TRBV10-3 combines with J gene TRBJ2-7; 10 nucleotides align to TRBD2. Germline V gene lookup returns CDR1 ENHRY and CDR2 SYGVKD. CDR3 length: 13 residues. J lost 2 bases, V lost 11 bases, and 6 bases had no gene match. CDR3 sequence: CALKREGPYEQYF. As DNA, the CDR3 is TGTGCCCTCAAGCGGGAGGGGCCCTACGAGCAGTACTTC.

The V call is TRBV28, the J call TRBJ1-1, with D perhaps TRBD1 (5 bases). The germline gives CDR1 MDHEN, CDR2 SYDVKM. With 6 bases removed from V and 1 base from J, the gap between germline ends came to 12 bases. This CDR3 is 14 amino acids long. The DNA of the CDR3 is TGTGCCAGCAGGTTTGCCAGGGAGAACACTGAAGCTTTCTTT. Translation: CASRFARENTEAFF.

The chain carries TRBV7-2 and TRBJ1-2, with a weak D call TRBD1 (5 bases). V shed 0 bases and J shed 8 bases, with 13 bases lying between them. CDR1 and CDR2 (germline): SGHTA, FQGNSA. The CDR3 covers 14 residues. This CDR3 reads CASSLAGGKYGYTF. Here the CDR3 DNA reads TGTGCCAGCAGCTTAGCCGGGGGGAAATACGGCTACACCTTC.

This clone has a single count. The genes are TRBV7-6 and TRBJ1-2; TRBD1 matches at 11 bases. From germline, CDR1 is SGHVS and CDR2 FNYEAQ. The V and J ends lost 5 bases and 4 bases, in that order; junction bases with no gene match: 12. The CDR3 is made up of 17 amino acids. The CDR3 region has the DNA TGTGCCAGCAGCCTTCTCACACGGGACAGGGGGACCTATGGCTACACCTTC. Protein: CASSLLTRDRGTYGYTF.

The chain joins TRBV18 to TRBJ2-1, with D maybe TRBD1 (6 bases). V lost 4 bases and J lost 2, with 15 bases in between. The CDR3 is 16 amino acids. From germline, CDR1 is KGHSH and CDR2 LQKENI. Written as DNA, the CDR3 is TGTGCCAGCTCACGCCCCGGGACACAAACCTACAATGAGCAGTTCTTC. Translated: CASSRPGTQTYNEQFF.

This rearrangement joins TRBV7-8 to TRBJ1-4, with 9 positions matching TRBD1. With 4 bases clipped from V and 7 bases from J, the junction kept 4 bases outside the gene matches. Per the germline V gene, CDR1 is SGHVS and CDR2 is FQNEAQ. The CDR3 sequence is 14 residues long. CDR3 region: CASSWGQGPEKLFF. CDR3 nucleotides: TGTGCCAGCAGCTGGGGACAGGGACCTGAAAAACTGTTTTTT.

This chain links TRBV18 with TRBJ1-5; the match to TRBD1 covers 7 bases. The CDR3 is made up of 14 amino acids. Germline V gene data show CDR1 as KGHSH and CDR2 as LQKENI. The ends lost 6 bases at V and 1 base at J; junction bases unmatched: 3. CDR3 protein: CASSRDRSNQPQHF. CDR3 sequence (DNA): TGTGCCAGCTCCCGGGACAGAAGCAATCAGCCCCAGCATTTT.

The chain has TRBV6-5 and TRBJ2-2; 11 bases line up with TRBD1. CDR1 is MNHEY and CDR2 is SVGAGI in the germline V gene. The junction had 2 bases not matched to a gene; V was cut back by 5 bases and J by 3 bases. This CDR3 spans 15 amino acids. The CDR3 loop is CASSGQGAHTGELFF. The CDR3 region has the DNA TGTGCCAGCAGTGGACAGGGGGCGCACACCGGGGAGCTGTTTTTT.